What follows are 17 T cell receptor beta chains derived from one specimen sequenced in a study of blood T cell repertoires in COVID-19. Sequencing was performed with immunoSEQ multiplex PCR; in TCRdb, only in-frame clones are kept and a portion is missing. Found here are roughly 330,000 clones, around 84% of them singletons; the top ten hold 8% to 13%. The sequenced sample consisted of PBMCs or T cells enriched from blood (not recorded which). These receptors originate from a woman aged 18-29 years who had recovered from COVID-19.

This clone occurred a few times. The CDR3 is CASSFNSRLVPGELFF. The DNA for the CDR3 is TGTGCCAGCAGCTTCAATTCAAGACTAGTCCCCGGGGAGCTGTTTTTT. This chain joins TRBV27 and TRBJ2-2, with a tentative D call TRBD2 (6 bases). The CDR3 loop spans 16 amino acids. The germline gives CDR1 MNHEY, CDR2 SMNVEV (reference sequence). V was cut by 6 bases and J by 6 bases, with 20 bases left in between.

The V call is TRBV9, the J call TRBJ2-2, with 10 nucleotides matching TRBD2. The CDR3 contains 18 residues. The V and J ends lost 0 bases and 5 bases, in that order; junction bases with no gene match: 10. Germline lookup yields CDR1 SGDLS and CDR2 YYNGEE. CDR3 sequence reads: CASSVASGSPPWTGELFF. The DNA of the CDR3 is TGTGCCAGCAGCGTAGCTAGCGGGAGTCCCCCATGGACCGGGGAGCTGTTTTTT.

The chain recombines TRBV19 with TRBJ1-2; 10 nucleotides line up with TRBD1. With V trimmed by 3 bases and J by 3 bases, 4 bases remained unmatched. Germline V lookup: CDR1 LNHDA, CDR2 SQIVND (reference sequence). The CDR3 has 15 residues. CDR3 sequence: CASSIMTGGHYGYTF. The CDR3 DNA follows: TGTGCCAGTAGTATCATGACAGGGGGCCACTATGGCTACACCTTC.

The genes are TRBV28 and TRBJ1-2; D unresolved. CDR3 length equals 11 residues. V shed 9 bases and J shed 5 bases, with 10 bases lying between them. Germline CDR1 reads MDHEN; CDR2 reads SYDVKM. The CDR3, as DNA: TGTGCCAGTTCCCCGGGGTATGGCTACACCTTC. It yields the protein CASSPGYGYTF.

A single count supports this clone. A far bigger clonotype differs at one base, so this is likely a read error. The chain is built from TRBV27 and TRBJ2-1, with D possibly TRBD1 on 5 matching bases. V dropped 5 bases and J dropped 3 bases, with 8 bases sitting between them. CDR1 and CDR2 from the germline V gene are MNHEY and SMNVEV (reference sequence). The CDR3 extends over 13 amino acids. CDR3 sequence (DNA): TGTGCCAGCAGTCAGACAGACTACAATGAGCAGTTCTTC. This translates into CASSQTDYNEQFF.

The chain uses TRBV11-1 and TRBJ2-5; TRBD2 agrees at 8 bases. Germline V gene lookup returns CDR1 SGHAT and CDR2 FQDESV (reference sequence). Trimming took 3 bases from V and 4 from J; bases not matched to a gene: 7. This CDR3 is built from 15 residues. CDR3 amino acids: CASSLSGRPGETQYF. For the CDR3, the DNA is TGTGCCAGCAGCTTGAGCGGGAGACCGGGAGAGACCCAGTACTTC.

The chain's CDR3 is CASSQNSGGAGEQFF. CDR3 in DNA: TGCGCCAGCAGCCAAAATAGCGGGGGGGCCGGTGAGCAGTTCTTC. This chain connects TRBV4-1 to TRBJ2-1; 11 bases align to TRBD2. This CDR3 region has 15 residues. CDR1 is MGHRA, CDR2 YSYEKL, per germline. Germline trimming cut 2 bases from V and 9 bases from J; bases unmatched to any gene: 6.

In this sample, this clone turned up once. The chain uses TRBV27 and TRBJ1-2, with D possibly matching TRBD1 (5 bases). The CDR3 consists of 16 residues. CDR1 is MNHEY and CDR2 is SMNVEV in the germline V gene (reference sequence). The germline V and J ends were trimmed by 0 bases and 2 bases, with 13 bases remaining between them. CDR3 amino acids: CASSLSRQTLNYGYTF. The CDR3 DNA follows: TGTGCCAGCAGTTTATCCAGACAGACTCTAAACTATGGCTACACCTTC.

This clone was recorded only once. This chain links TRBV4-1 with TRBJ1-2, with D unclear. The CDR3 spans 15 residues. Per the germline V gene, CDR1 is MGHRA and CDR2 is YSYEKL. The ends were cut back, 0 bases at V and 8 bases at J, with 16 bases in the middle. CDR3 nucleotide sequence: TGCGCCAGCAGCCAAGATGTGACGACGTTGCGGGGCTACACCTTC. This translates into CASSQDVTTLRGYTF.

V is TRBV7-3 and J is TRBJ1-1; 7 nucleotides line up with TRBD1. The CDR3 loop spans 16 amino acids. Trimming took 2 bases from V and 4 from J; bases not matched to a gene: 10. The V gene's germline CDR1 is SGHTA and CDR2 FQGTGA. This CDR3 is CASSLRPRQGGTEAFF. DNA of the CDR3: TGTGCCAGCAGCTTACGACCGAGACAGGGAGGCACTGAAGCTTTCTTT.

The CDR3 loop reads CASTPSRETQYF. For the CDR3, the DNA is TGTGCCAGCACCCCTAGCCGAGAGACCCAGTACTTC. The chain joins TRBV12-3 or TRBV12-4 to TRBJ2-5, with D tentatively TRBD2 (5 bases). The CDR3 runs to 12 residues. The V gene lost 7 bases and the J gene lost 4 bases, with 10 bases spanning the gap.

The chain combines TRBV15 with TRBJ2-1; D unresolved. V lost 1 base to trimming and J lost 2 bases, with 15 bases between them. The germline V gene encodes CDR1 LNHNV and CDR2 YYDKDF (reference sequence). CDR3 length equals 17 residues. CDR3 loop: CATSRGGPHATYNEQFF. The CDR3, as DNA: TGTGCCACCAGCAGAGGTGGGCCCCACGCCACCTACAATGAGCAGTTCTTC. The full variable domain, with the rest looked up from reference TRBV15 and TRBJ2-1, is DAMVIQNPRYQVTQFGKPVTLSCSQTLNHNVMYWYQQKSSQAPKLLFHYYDKDFNNEADTPDNFQSRRPNTSFCFLDIRSPGLGDTAMYLCATSRGGPHATYNEQFFGPGTRLTVL.

The rearrangement uses TRBV19 and TRBJ1-5; 8 bases align to TRBD1. With 5 bases clipped from V and 7 bases from J, the junction kept 7 bases outside the gene matches. The CDR3 totals 14 residues. CDR1 and CDR2 (germline): LNHDA, SQIVND (reference sequence). Written as DNA, the CDR3 is TGTGCCAGTAGTTTTACAGGGGGTAAACAGCCCCAGCATTTT. Translated: CASSFTGGKQPQHF.

This sequence joins TRBV12-2 and TRBJ1-1; the table's D gene call, TRBD1, was not cross checked with the DNA. TRBV12-2 is deemed a pseudogene. The CDR3 covers 15 residues. CDR3 region: CASRPTDRRKAEAFF. In DNA, the CDR3 is TGTGCAAGTCGCCCCACAGACAGGAGGAAGGCTGAAGCTTTCTTT.

The chain joins TRBV5-4 to TRBJ2-2; TRBD2 matches 10 bases. The CDR3 sequence is 16 residues long. The junction had 8 bases not matched to a gene; V was cut back by 2 bases and J by 7 bases. Germline-derived CDR1 and CDR2 are SGHNT and YYREEE (reference sequence). CDR3 bases: TGTGCCAGCAGCTTCGGCCTAGCGGGAGCTGGCGGGGAGCTGTTTTTT. Protein sequence: CASSFGLAGAGGELFF.

The CDR3 spells CSVDWANTGELFF. CDR3 in DNA: TGCAGCGTCGACTGGGCGAACACCGGGGAGCTGTTTTTT. The chain joins TRBV29-1 to TRBJ2-2; D is unclear. The CDR3 loop spans 13 amino acids. V dropped 6 bases and J dropped 0 bases, with 8 bases sitting between them. Looked up from germline, CDR1 is SQVTM and CDR2 is ANQGSEA.

The gene calls are TRBV2 and TRBJ1-1; maybe TRBD1 (5 bases). Germline V CDR1 and CDR2: SNHLY, FYNNEI. This CDR3 comprises 13 residues. The V gene lost 5 bases and the J gene lost 4 bases, with 11 bases spanning the gap. The CDR3 nucleotides are TGTGCCAGCAGTTATACAGGCCGCACTGAAGCTTTCTTT. Translation: CASSYTGRTEAFF.